This entry is about one T cell receptor beta chain. It lacks a known antigen. One base away there is no much larger clone; base qualities are not given. Each clonotype received, on average, about 10x coverage in deep resolution sequencing performed on a MiSeq, where the target depth lay between 1 in 1 million and 1 in 200,000 T cells. The immunoSEQ hsTCRB Kit was used to generate TCR beta libraries. Regarding the original processing steps: ImmunoSEQ Data Assistant and ImmunoSEQ Analyzer were used for data analysis, and V, D and J genes were assigned according to IMGT definitions. Clonality, which ranges from 0 to 1, was calculated by subtracting the normalized Shannon entropy of productive rearrangement frequencies from one. Only overrepresented clonotypes making up at least 0.05% of each patient's repertoire were included in the public clonotype analysis. Some 13 age-matched healthy donor repertoires from immuneACCESS served as clonality controls. Entries here come from immuneACCESS through TCRdb and include only in-frame sequences with V and J called. Some clones fail to appear in such tables; in the studies checked, an unresolved V gene covers under half of the shortfall, and the cause of the remainder is unknown. V and J calls and clone size are given by that table; D and trimming were obtained from the DNA. The sample table lists roughly 160,000 clones, 84% of them with a count of one. The ten largest clonotypes hold 3.5% to 5.5% of the sample.

This sample's time point label indicates: approximately 25 months on ibrutinib. For TCR beta library preparation, around 1.8 micrograms of genomic DNA were extracted from the cryopreserved PBMCs. Longitudinal blood samples from CLL patients receiving ibrutinib monotherapy were subjected to high-throughput TCR beta sequencing. The patients were enrolled in a single-center, open-label phase 2 trial of ibrutinib monotherapy. This sample was included in a study of cytotoxic CD8 clonotypes in ibrutinib-treated CLL (dated by TCRdb to the early 2020s). Regarding the study in general: In this cohort, approximately 14 patients were treatment-naive and roughly ten were relapsed/refractory, while around 18 had unmutated IGHV. Response samples were obtained after a median of 12 months of treatment, with a range of about 6 to 36 months. On average, each sample had some 250,000 productive templates and 96,000 or so productive rearrangements. Cryopreserved peripheral blood mononuclear cells were collected before treatment, at response, and at either disease progression or sustained remission. Longitudinal samples were obtainable from 26 of the 86 participants in the trial. Responses were partial in some 24 patients and complete in 2; after median approximately 67 months follow-up, roughly 14 stayed in remission and approximately 12 progressed. Every remission and progressive disease sample was obtained while ibrutinib was still being received by the patients.

Broad study findings and their caveats: An increase in clonality was observed at ibrutinib response, with clonality remaining stable during sustained remission and falling back toward baseline at progression. At baseline, clonality was higher than in age-matched healthy donors and showed a strong correlation with circulating CD8+ T-cell counts. Sustained-remission and progressing patients did not have matched sampling times, and lymph node repertoires were not examined. Public clonotypes were rare and either shrank or stayed stable during treatment, and the rise in clonality at ibrutinib response reflected expansion of private clonotypes.

The specimen comprised PBMCs, sampled after 24 months of ibrutinib treatment. This TCR derives from a human donor with chronic lymphocytic leukemia.

Read as DNA, the sequence is TGTGCCAGCAGTAAAGGAAACACCATATATTTT. It translates to CASSKGNTIYF. The chain is assembled from TRBV6-1 and TRBJ1-3; the D gene assignment is ambiguous. CDR1 MNHNS and CDR2 SASEGT were looked up in the germline V gene. The CDR3 runs 11 residues from the cysteine to the phenylalanine. CDR3 DNA only is kept here, 33 bases in frame from base 1. V is shortened by 5 bases, J by 4 bases, and the region joining them spans 3 bases.